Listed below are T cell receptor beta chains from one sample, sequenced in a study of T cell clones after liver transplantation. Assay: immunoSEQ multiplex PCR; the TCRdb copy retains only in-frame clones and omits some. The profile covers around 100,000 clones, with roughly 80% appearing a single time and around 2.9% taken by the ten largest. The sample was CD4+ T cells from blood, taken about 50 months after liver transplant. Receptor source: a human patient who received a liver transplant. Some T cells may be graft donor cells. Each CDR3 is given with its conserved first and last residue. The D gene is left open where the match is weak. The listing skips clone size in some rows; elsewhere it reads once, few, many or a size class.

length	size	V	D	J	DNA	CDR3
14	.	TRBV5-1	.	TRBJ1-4	TGCGCCAGCAGCTTGACAGTAACTAATGAAAAACTGTTTTTT	CASSLTVTNEKLFF
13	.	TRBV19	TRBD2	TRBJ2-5	TGTGCCAGTAGTAAGCGGGAGGGGGAGACCCAGTACTTC	CASSKREGETQYF
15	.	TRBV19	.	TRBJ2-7	TGTGCCAGTAGGCTCGGGACCGGCCCCTCCTACGAGCAGTACTTC	CASRLGTGPSYEQYF
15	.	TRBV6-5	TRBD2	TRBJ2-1	TGTGCCAGCAGGAGGACTAGCGCGGACTTCAATGAGCAGTTCTTC	CASRRTSADFNEQFF
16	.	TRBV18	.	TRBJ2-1	TGTGCCAGCTCGCTGGGGACTCAACGACCTTACAATGAGCAGTTCTTC	CASSLGTQRPYNEQFF
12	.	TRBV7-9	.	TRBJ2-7	TGTGCCAGCAGCTTGAGGTCCTACGAGCAGTACTTC	CASSLRSYEQYF
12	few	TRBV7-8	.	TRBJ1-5	TGTGCCAGCAGCTTTAGCAATCAGCCCCAGCATTTT	CASSFSNQPQHF
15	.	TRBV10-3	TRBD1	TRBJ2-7	TGTGCCATCAGTGGAGGGGACAGGGGGCGCTCCGAGCAGTACTTC	CAISGGDRGRSEQYF
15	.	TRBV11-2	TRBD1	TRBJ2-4	TGTGCCAGCAGCTTAAGACAGGGGAATAAAAACATTCAGTACTTC	CASSLRQGNKNIQYF
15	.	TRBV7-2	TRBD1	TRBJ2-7	TGTGCCAGCAGCATGGGACAGGGTATGATCTACGAGCAGTACTTC	CASSMGQGMIYEQYF
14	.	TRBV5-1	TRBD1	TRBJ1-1	TGCGCCAGCACAATGGGACAGAGGAACACTGAAGCTTTCTTT	CASTMGQRNTEAFF
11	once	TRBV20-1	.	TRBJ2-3	TGCAGTTCCCGATCCACAGATACGCAGTATTTT	CSSRSTDTQYF
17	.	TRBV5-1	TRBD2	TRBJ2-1	TGCGCCAGCAGCTTGGCCAGGCAGCGGGGGGCCTACAATGAGCAGTTCTTC	CASSLARQRGAYNEQFF
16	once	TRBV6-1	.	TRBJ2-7	TGTGCCAGCAGTGAATATGAGAGCGGTTATTACAACGAGCAGTACTTC	CASSEYESGYYNEQYF
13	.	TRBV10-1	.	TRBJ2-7	TGCGCCAGCACCTCGGGAGACCCCCACGAGCAGTACTTC	CASTSGDPHEQYF
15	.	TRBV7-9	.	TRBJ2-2	TGTGCCAGCAGCGGCCGACAGAAGAACACCGGGGAGCTGTTTTTT	CASSGRQKNTGELFF
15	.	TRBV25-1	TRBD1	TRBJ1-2	TGTGCCAGCAGTCTCCTCGGACAGGGCCCCGGTGGCTACACCTTC	CASSLLGQGPGGYTF
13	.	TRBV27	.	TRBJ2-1	TGTGCCAGCAGTTCAAGGACACCCCATGAGCAGTTCTTC	CASSSRTPHEQFF
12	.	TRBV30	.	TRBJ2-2	TGTGCCTGGAGGAAGTACACCGGGGAGCTGTTTTTT	CAWRKYTGELFF
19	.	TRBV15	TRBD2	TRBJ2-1	TGTGCCACCAGCAGAGTTGCAACTAGCGGGAGAAGGTTGGGCAATGAGCAGTTCTTC	CATSRVATSGRRLGNEQFF
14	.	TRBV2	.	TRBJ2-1	TGTGCCAGCAAGGTTGACCCCCCGGGTAATGAGCAGTTCTTC	CASKVDPPGNEQFF
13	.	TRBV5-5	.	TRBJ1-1	TGTGCCAGCAGCTTGGCCCGGAACACTGAAGCTTTCTTT	CASSLARNTEAFF
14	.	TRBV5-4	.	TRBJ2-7	TGTGCCAGCAGCTTGGTTGAGGTTTCCTACGAGCAGTACTTC	CASSLVEVSYEQYF
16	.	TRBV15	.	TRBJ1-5	TGTGCCACCAGCAGACCGATAGGACGGGGAAATCAGCCCCAGCATTTT	CATSRPIGRGNQPQHF
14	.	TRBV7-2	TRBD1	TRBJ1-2	TGTGCCAGCAGCTCCGGACAGGGGGCTCGGGGCTACACCTTC	CASSSGQGARGYTF
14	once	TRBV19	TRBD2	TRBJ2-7	TGTGCCAGTAGTATAGATACAGCGGGATACGAGCAGTACTTC	CASSIDTAGYEQYF
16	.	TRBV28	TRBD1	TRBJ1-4	TGTGCCAGCAGCGCCACAGGGGCTGCAACTAATGAAAAACTGTTTTTT	CASSATGAATNEKLFF
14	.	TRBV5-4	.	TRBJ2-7	TGTGCCAGCAGCTCCCCCCGGGGGACCTACGAGCAGTACTTC	CASSSPRGTYEQYF
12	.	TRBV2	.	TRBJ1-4	TGTGCCAGCATCCGGGTAGGGGTGGGACTGTTTTTT	CASIRVGVGLFF
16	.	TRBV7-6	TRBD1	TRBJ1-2	TGTGCCAGCAGCCCGAGGACAGGGGGGATTATTGATGGCTACACCTTC	CASSPRTGGIIDGYTF